This T cell receptor beta chain was sequenced in a study of CXCR3-negative and CXCR3-positive naive CD8 T cells. Regarding the study as a whole: For memory CD8+ cells diversity was much lower, but both naive subsets had comparably high diversity. Naive CXCR3-positive cells had TRB CDR3s more hydrophobic than those of CXCR3-negative naive cells.

As for this clonotype: The antigen is undetermined.

Via 5' RACE with UMI labels, TRB cDNA libraries were prepared. TCRdb re-called the 5' RACE reads and catalogs CDR3 proteins one per entry, DNA excluded. The sample's table shows tens of thousands of distinct CDR3 sequences. Germline V gene data show CDR1 as MDHEN and CDR2 as SYDVKM. This CDR3 has 14 residues. The TCR comes from a human donor in good health. Some clones in this sample may be carry-over from other donors' samples. The V and J genes are TRBV28 and TRBJ1-1. The material sequenced was naive CXCR3+ CD8+ T cells from blood. As to subset: CD45RO-CCR7+CD27+CD95- naive CD8+ T cells expressing CXCR3 (TNR3+). CDR3 sequence reads: CASSPNWIGGEAFF.